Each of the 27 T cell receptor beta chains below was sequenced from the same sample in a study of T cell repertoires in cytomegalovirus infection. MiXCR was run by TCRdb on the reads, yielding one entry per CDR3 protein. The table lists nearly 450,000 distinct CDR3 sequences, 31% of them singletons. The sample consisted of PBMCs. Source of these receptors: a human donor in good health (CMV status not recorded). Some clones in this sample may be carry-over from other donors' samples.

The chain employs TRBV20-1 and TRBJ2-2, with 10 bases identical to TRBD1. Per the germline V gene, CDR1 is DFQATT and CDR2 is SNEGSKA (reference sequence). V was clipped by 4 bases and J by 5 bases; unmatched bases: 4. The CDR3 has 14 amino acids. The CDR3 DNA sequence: TGCAGTGCTAAACGGGGACAGGGGACCGGGGAGCTGTTTTTT. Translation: CSAKRGQGTGELFF.

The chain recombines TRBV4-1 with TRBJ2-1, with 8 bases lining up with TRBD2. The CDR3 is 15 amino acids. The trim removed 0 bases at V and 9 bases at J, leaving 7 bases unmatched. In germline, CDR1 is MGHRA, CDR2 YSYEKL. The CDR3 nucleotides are TGCGCCAGCAGCCAAGAGGATAGCGGGGTCATTGAGCAGTTCTTC. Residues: CASSQEDSGVIEQFF.

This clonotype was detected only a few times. The CDR3 here is CASSQVPGGITDTQYF. DNA for the CDR3: TGCGCCAGCAGCCAAGTGCCAGGGGGGATCACAGATACGCAGTATTTT. The rearrangement links TRBV4-1 to TRBJ2-3; D is perhaps TRBD1 (7 bases). V was clipped by 1 base and J by 2 bases, with 13 bases between them. CDR1 is MGHRA and CDR2 is YSYEKL in the germline V gene. CDR3 size: 16 residues.

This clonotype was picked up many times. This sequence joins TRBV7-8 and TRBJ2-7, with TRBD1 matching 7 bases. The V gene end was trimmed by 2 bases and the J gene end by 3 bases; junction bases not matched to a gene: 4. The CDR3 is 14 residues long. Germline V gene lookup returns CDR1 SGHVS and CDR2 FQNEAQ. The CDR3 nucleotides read TGTGCCAGCAGCTTAACGGGACAGATCTACGAGCAGTACTTC. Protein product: CASSLTGQIYEQYF.

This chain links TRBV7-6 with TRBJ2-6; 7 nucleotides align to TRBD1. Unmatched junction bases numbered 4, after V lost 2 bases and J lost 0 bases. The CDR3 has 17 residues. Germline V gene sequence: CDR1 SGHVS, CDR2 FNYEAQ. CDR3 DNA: TGTGCCAGCAGCTTACCACGGACAGGCTCTGGGGCCAACGTCCTGACTTTC. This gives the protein CASSLPRTGSGANVLTF.

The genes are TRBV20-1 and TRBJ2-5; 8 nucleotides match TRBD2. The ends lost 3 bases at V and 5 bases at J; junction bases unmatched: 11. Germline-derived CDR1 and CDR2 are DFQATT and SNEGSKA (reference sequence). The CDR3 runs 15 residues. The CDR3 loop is CSASVWRGARETQYF. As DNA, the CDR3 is TGCAGTGCTAGTGTGTGGCGGGGGGCCAGGGAGACCCAGTACTTC.

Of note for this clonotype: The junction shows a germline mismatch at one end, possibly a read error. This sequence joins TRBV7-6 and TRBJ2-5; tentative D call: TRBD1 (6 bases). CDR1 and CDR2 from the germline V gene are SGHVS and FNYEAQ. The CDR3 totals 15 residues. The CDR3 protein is CASSSRQAVGETHDF. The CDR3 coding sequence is TGTGCCAGCAGCTCAAGACAGGCCGTGGGGGAGACCCATGACTTC.

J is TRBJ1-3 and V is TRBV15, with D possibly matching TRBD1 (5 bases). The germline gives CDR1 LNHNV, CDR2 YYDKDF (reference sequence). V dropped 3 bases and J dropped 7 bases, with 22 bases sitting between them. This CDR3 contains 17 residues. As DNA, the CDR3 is TGTGCCACCAGCAGGCCCCCTGTGGCAGGGCGTCGGAACACCATATATTTT. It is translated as CATSRPPVAGRRNTIYF.

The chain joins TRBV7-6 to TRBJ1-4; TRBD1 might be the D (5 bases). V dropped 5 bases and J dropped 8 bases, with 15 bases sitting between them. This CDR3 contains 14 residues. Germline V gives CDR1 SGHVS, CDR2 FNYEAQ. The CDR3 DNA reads TGTGCCAGCAGCAAAGCAGGGATTTGGGAAAAACTGTTTTTT. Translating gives CASSKAGIWEKLFF.

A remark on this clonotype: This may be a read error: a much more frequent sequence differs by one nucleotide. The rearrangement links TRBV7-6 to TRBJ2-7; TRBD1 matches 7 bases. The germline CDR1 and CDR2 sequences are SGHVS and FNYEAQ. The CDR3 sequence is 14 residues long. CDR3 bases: TGTGCCAGCAGCACCTGGGACAGCTCCTACGAGAAGTACTTC. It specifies CASSTWDSSYEKYF.

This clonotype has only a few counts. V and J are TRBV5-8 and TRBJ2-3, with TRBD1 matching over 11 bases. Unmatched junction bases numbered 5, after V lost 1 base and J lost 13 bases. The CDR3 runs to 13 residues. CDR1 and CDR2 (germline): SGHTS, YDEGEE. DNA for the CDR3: TGTGCCAGCAGCTTGCCACCGGGACAGGGGGAGTATTTT. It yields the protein CASSLPPGQGEYF.

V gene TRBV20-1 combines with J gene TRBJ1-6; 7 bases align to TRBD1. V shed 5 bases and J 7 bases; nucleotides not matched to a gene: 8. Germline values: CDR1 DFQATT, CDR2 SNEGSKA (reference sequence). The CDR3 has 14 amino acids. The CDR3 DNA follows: TGCAGTGCTCGGGCCAGGGGGTTCAATTCACCCCTCCACTTT. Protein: CSARARGFNSPLHF.

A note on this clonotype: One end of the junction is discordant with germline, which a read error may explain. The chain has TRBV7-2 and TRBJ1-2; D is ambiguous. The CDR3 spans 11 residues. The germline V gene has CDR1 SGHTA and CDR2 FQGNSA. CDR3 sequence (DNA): TGTGACAGCAGCCAAATCAGAGTCTACACCTTC. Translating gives CDSSQIRVYTF.

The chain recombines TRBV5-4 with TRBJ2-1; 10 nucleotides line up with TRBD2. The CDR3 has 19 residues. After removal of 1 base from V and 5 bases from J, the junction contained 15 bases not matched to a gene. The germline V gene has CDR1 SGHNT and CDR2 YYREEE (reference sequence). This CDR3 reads CASSLLLLAGSMWDNEQFF. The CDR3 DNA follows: TGTGCCAGCAGCTTGTTGCTACTAGCGGGGTCTATGTGGGACAATGAGCAGTTCTTC.

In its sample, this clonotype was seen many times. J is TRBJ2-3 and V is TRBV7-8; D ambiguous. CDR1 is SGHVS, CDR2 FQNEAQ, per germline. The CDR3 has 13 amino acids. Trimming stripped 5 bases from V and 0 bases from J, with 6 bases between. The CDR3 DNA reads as TGTGCCAGCAGCATCCAAAGCACAGATACGCAGTATTTT. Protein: CASSIQSTDTQYF.

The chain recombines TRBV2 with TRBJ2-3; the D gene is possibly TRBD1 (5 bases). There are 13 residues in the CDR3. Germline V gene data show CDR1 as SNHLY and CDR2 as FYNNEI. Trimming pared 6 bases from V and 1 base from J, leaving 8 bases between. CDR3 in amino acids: CASRMTGTDTQYF. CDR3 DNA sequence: TGTGCCAGCAGAATGACAGGCACAGATACGCAGTATTTT.

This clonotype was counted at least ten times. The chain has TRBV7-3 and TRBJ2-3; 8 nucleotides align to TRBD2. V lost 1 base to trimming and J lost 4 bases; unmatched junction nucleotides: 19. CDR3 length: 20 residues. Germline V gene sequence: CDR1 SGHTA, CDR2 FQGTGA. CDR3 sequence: CASSLRSGGGGLRRADTQYF. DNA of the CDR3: TGTGCCAGCAGCTTAAGGTCGGGAGGGGGGGGCCTCCGTCGCGCAGATACGCAGTATTTT.

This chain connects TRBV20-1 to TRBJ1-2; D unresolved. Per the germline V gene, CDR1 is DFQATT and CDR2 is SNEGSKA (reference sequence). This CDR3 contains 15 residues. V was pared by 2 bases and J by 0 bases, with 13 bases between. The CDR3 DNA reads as TGCAGTGCTAGAACCGTTACACGTTCTAACTATGGCTACACCTTC. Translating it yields CSARTVTRSNYGYTF.

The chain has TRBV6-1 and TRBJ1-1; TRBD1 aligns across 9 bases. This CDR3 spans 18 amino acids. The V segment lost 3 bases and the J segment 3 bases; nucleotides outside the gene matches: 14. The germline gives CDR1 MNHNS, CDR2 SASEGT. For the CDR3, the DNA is TGTGCCAGCAGTGAGCCAGGACAGGGGCGGTTGGTGGACACTGAAGCTTTCTTT. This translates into CASSEPGQGRLVDTEAFF.

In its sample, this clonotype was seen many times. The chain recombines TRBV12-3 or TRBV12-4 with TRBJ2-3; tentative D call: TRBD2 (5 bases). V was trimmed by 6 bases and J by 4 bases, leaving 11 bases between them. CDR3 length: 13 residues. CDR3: CASRGLASDTQYF. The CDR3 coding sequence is TGTGCCAGCAGGGGTCTAGCCTCAGATACGCAGTATTTT.

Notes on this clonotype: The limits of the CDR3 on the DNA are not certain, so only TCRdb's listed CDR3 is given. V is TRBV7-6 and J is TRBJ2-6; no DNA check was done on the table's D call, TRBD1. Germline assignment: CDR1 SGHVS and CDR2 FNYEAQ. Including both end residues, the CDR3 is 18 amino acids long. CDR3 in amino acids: CASTLAGTGTFGANVLTF.

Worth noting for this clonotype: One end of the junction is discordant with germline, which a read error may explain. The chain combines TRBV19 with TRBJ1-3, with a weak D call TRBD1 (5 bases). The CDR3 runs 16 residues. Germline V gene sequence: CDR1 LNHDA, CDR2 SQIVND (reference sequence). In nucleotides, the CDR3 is TGTGCCATTAGTTTGGACACCGCGGGTACTGGAAACACCATATATTTT. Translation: CAISLDTAGTGNTIYF.

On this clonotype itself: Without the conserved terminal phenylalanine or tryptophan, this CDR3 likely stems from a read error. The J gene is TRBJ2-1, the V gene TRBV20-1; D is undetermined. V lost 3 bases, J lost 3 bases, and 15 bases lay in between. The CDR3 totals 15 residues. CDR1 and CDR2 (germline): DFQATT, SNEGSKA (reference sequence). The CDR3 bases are TGCAGTGCTAGTTTGTGGAGACCCGTCTACAATGAGCAGTTCTTA. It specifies CSASLWRPVYNEQFL.

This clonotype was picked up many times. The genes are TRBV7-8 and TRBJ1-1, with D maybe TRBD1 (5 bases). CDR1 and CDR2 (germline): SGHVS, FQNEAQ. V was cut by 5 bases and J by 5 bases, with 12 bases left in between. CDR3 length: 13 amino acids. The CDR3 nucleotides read TGTGCCAGCAGCCTCGAGACAGTTACTGAAGCTTTCTTT. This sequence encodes CASSLETVTEAFF.

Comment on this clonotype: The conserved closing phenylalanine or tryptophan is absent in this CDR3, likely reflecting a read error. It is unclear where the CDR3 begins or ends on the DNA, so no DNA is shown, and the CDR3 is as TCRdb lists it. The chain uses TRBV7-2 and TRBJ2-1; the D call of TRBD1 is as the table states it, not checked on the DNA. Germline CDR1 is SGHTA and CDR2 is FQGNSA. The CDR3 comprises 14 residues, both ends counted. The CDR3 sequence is CASSYSTGIVEQLL.

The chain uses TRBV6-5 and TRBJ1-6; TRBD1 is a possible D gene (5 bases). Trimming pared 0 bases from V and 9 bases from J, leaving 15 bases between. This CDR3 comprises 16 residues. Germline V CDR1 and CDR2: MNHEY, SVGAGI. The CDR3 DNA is TGTGCCAGCAGTTACTCGGGCGCCGCGGGGGGTTCACCCCTCCACTTT. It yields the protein CASSYSGAAGGSPLHF.

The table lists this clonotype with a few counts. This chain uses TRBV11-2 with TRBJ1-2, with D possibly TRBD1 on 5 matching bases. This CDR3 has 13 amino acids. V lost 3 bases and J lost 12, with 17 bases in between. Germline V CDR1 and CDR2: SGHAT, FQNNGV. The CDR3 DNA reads TGTGCCAGCAGCTTGGCCGGGGCAGGGACCGACACCTTC. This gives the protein CASSLAGAGTDTF.